This paragraph reports one T cell receptor (beta chain). Antigen unknown. This entry belongs to a study of tumor-infiltrating lymphocytes in primary liver carcinoma. For the study at large: Primary liver carcinoma in the patients was surgically resected. Sequencing of the samples generated roughly 3.5 to 7.13 million productive TCRbeta reads, with similar yields across tissue types.

Germline DNA was also extracted, and blood RNA was taken from unsorted whole blood. The researchers produced TCR beta cDNA from roughly 500 ng total RNA with a constant-region primer. Generation of the TCR beta libraries relied on three nested multiplex PCR rounds using slightly modified ARM-PCR. The first two PCR rounds, roughly 9 cycles each, used TRBV1-TRBV30 forward primers and a C-beta reverse primer. TCRdb re-called the multiplex PCR reads with MiXCR, one entry per CDR3 protein. The data contain about 330,000 distinct CDR3 sequences, almost 65% of them singletons. V lost 4 bases and J lost 15, with 19 bases in between. The CDR3 has 13 amino acids. Germline assignment: CDR1 MGHRA and CDR2 YSYEKL. Study results and caveats: Tumors and blood were compared for top-250-clone fraction, and tumors had the significantly higher value (p = 0.039).

Sample: peripheral blood. The source is a man in his forties with primary liver carcinoma and hepatitis B virus infection. The chain recombines TRBV4-1 with TRBJ2-1; the D gene is possibly TRBD2 (5 bases). CDR3 sequence reads: CASSRRGLTQGFF. In nucleotides, the CDR3 is TGCGCCAGCAGCCGCAGAGGGTTAACGCAAGGGTTCTTC.